Given below is one T cell receptor (beta chain) in context. The length of the CDR3 is 13 residues. CDR1 and CDR2 from the germline V gene are SGHDN and FVKESK. V was pared by 4 bases and J by 6 bases, with 5 bases of the junction left unmatched. This sample was taken from a study of blood T cells in healthy people across ages. Next came a second PCR, run for about 6 to 11 cycles, which used a sample-barcoded 5' primer along with a J-beta primer mix. TCRdb reanalysed the 5' RACE reads using MiXCR and keeps one entry per CDR3 protein. This table holds some 750,000 distinct CDR3 sequences, over 20% found once.

The clonotype originates from a man between 65 and 85 years old in good health. Sample: blood. J is TRBJ1-2 and V is TRBV14; 7 bases line up with TRBD1. As DNA, the CDR3 is TGTGCCAGCAGCCCGCTTGGGACAGATGGCTACACCTTC. Protein sequence: CASSPLGTDGYTF.